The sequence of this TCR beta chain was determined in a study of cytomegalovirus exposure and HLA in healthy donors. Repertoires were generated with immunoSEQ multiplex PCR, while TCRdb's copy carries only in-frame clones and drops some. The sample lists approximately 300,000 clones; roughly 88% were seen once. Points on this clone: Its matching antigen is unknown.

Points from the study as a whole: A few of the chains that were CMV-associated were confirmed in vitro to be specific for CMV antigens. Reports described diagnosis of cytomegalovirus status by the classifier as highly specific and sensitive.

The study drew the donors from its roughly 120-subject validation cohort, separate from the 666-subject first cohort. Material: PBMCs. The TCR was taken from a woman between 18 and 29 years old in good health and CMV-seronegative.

The CDR3 loop is CASSPGDYGYTF. The CDR3 DNA sequence: TGTGCCAGCTCCCCGGGGGACTATGGCTACACCTTC. This chain uses TRBV28 with TRBJ1-2, with D tentatively TRBD1 (5 bases). The CDR3 has 12 amino acids. Trimming removed 8 bases from V and 3 bases from J, with 10 bases in between. The germline gives CDR1 MDHEN, CDR2 SYDVKM.